A selection of T cell receptor beta chains follows, all from one sample in a study of blood T cells in healthy people across ages. TCRdb called the 5' RACE reads again in MiXCR, with one record for every CDR3 protein. The sample includes over a million distinct CDR3 sequences, roughly 43% of them seen just once. Material: blood. These receptors originate from a woman aged 18 to 35 in good health. CDR3s include the opening cysteine and the closing phenylalanine or tryptophan.

TRBJ2-2,TRBV6-2/TRBV6-3,CASKANTGELFF
TRBJ2-3,TRBV7-2,CASSFGLAWLTDTQYF
TRBJ2-1,TRBV4-3,CASSQESGLSSYNEQFF
TRBJ2-7,TRBV7-2,CASSLNSARRPAYEQYF
TRBJ1-4,TRBV2,CASRGQGARNEKLFF
TRBJ1-2,TRBV6-6,CASSYVGAGEGYTF
TRBJ2-5,TRBV29-1,CSVDLGTIQETQYF
TRBJ2-1,TRBV29-1,CSGERWNEQFF
TRBJ1-5,TRBV12-3/TRBV12-4,CASKWSGSNQPQHF
TRBJ1-4,TRBV6-6,CASRPTGITNEKLFF
TRBJ2-1,TRBV4-1,CASSHPGQGGEQFF